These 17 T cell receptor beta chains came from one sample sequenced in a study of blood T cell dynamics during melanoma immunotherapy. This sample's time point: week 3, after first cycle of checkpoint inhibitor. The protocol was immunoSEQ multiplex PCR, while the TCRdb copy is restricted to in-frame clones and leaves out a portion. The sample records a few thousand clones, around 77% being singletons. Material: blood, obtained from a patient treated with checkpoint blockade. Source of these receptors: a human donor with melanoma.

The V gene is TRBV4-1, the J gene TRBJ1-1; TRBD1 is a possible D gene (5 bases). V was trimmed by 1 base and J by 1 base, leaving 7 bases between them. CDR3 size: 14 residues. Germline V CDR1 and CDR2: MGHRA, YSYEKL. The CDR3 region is CASSQVTGNTEAFF. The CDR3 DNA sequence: TGCGCCAGCAGCCAAGTTACAGGGAACACTGAAGCTTTCTTT.

DNA of the CDR3: TGCGCCAGCAGTCGTGCGACTAGCGGGTCCTACAATGAGCAGTTCTTC. Its translation: CASSRATSGSYNEQFF. This chain uses TRBV5-1 with TRBJ2-1; 10 bases match TRBD2. Germline trimming cut 5 bases from V and 1 base from J; bases unmatched to any gene: 6. CDR1 is SGHRS and CDR2 is YFSETQ in the germline V gene. CDR3 length: 16 residues.

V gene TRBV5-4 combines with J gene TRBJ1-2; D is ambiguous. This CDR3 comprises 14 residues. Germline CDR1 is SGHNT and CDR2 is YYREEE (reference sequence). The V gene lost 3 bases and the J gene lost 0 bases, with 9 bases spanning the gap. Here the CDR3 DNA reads TGTGCCAGCAGCTCCTACGGAGCTAACTATGGCTACACCTTC. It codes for CASSSYGANYGYTF.

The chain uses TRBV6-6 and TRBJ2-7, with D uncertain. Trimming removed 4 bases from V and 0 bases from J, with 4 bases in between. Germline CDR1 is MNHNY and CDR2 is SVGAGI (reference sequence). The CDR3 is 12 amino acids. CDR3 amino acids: CASSSNSYEQYF. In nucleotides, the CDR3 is TGTGCCAGCAGTTCGAACTCCTACGAGCAGTACTTC.

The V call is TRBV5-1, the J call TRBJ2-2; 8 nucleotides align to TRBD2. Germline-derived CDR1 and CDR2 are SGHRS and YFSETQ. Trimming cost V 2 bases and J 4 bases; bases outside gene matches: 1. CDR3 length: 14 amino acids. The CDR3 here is CASSFGTSTGELFF. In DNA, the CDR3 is TGCGCCAGCAGCTTCGGGACTAGCACCGGGGAGCTGTTTTTT.

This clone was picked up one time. The CDR3 nucleotides read TGTGCCAGCAGCTTCTCCTACGAGCAGTACTTC. Its protein product is CASSFSYEQYF. V usage is TRBV7-9 and J usage is TRBJ2-7; no firm D call. CDR1 is SEHNR, CDR2 FQNEAQ, per germline (reference sequence). This CDR3 comprises 11 residues. V was shortened by 3 bases and J by 0 bases, with 0 bases between the two germline ends.

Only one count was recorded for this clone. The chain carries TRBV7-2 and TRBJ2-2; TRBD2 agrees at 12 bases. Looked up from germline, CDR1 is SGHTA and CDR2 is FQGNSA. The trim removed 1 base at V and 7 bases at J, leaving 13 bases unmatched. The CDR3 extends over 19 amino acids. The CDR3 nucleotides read TGTGCCAGCAGCTTAGAAATTACTAGCGGGAGGTATAAATACGGGGAGCTGTTTTTT. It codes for CASSLEITSGRYKYGELFF.

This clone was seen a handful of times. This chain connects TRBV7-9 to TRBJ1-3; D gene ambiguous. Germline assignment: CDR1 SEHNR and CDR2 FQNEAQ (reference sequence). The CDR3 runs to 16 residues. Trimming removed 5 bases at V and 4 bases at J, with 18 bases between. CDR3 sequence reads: CASSPRDTAPGNTIYF. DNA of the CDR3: TGTGCCAGCAGCCCACGAGACACAGCACCAGGAAACACCATATATTTT.

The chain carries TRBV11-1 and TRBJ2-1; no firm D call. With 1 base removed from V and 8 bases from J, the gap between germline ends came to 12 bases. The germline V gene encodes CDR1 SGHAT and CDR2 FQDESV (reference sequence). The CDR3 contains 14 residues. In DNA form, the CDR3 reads TGTGCCAGCAGCTTAGTCGGCAGTGTCGATGAGCAGTTCTTC. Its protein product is CASSLVGSVDEQFF.

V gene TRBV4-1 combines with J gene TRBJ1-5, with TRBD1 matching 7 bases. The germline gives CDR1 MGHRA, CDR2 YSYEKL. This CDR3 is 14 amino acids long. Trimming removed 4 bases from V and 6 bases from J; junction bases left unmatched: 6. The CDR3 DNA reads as TGCGCCAGCAGCCCACAGGGGTCAGTTCAGCCCCAGCATTTT. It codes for CASSPQGSVQPQHF.

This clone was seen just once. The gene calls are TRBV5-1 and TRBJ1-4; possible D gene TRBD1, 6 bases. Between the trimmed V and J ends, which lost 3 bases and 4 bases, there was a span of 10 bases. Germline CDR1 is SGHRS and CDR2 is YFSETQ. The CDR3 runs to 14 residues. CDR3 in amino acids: CASSWTASNEKLFF. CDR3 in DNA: TGCGCCAGCAGCTGGACAGCGAGTAATGAAAAACTGTTTTTT.

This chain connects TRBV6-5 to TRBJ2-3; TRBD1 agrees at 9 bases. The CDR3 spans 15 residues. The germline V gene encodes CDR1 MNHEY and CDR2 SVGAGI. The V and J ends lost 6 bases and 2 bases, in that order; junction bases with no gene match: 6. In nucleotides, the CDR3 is TGTGCCAGCAGCCTGACAGGGGGAGTCACAGATACGCAGTATTTT. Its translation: CASSLTGGVTDTQYF.

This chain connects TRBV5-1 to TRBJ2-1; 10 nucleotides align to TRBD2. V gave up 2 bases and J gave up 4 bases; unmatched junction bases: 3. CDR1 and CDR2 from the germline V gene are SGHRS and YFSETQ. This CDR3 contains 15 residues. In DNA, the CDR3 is TGCGCCAGCAGCTTACTAGCGGGGATGTACAATGAGCAGTTCTTC. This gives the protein CASSLLAGMYNEQFF.

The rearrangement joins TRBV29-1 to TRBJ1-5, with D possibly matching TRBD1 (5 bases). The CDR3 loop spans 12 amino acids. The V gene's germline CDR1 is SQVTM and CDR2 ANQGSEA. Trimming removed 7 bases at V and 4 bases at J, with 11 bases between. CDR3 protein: CSAWDGNQPQHF. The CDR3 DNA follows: TGCAGCGCCTGGGACGGTAATCAGCCCCAGCATTTT. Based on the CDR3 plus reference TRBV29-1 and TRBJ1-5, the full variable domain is SAVISQKPSRDICQRGTSLTIQCQVDSQVTMMFWYRQQPGQSLTLIATANQGSEATYESGFVIDKFPISRPNLTFSTLTVSNMSPEDSSIYLCSAWDGNQPQHFGDGTRLSIL.

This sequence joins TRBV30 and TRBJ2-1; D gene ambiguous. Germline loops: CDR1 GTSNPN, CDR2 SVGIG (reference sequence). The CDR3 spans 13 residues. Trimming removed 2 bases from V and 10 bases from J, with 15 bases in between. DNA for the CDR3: TGTGCCTGGAGTCCGAGCTATAAACTAGAGCAGTTCTTC. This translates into CAWSPSYKLEQFF.

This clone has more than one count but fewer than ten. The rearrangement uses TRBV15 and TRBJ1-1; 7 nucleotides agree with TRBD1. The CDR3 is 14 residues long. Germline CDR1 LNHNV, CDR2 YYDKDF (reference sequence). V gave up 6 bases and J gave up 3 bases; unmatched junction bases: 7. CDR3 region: CATSTEGADTEAFF. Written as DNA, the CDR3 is TGTGCCACCAGTACCGAGGGGGCCGACACTGAAGCTTTCTTT. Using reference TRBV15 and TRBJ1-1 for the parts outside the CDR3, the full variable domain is DAMVIQNPRYQVTQFGKPVTLSCSQTLNHNVMYWYQQKSSQAPKLLFHYYDKDFNNEADTPDNFQSRRPNTSFCFLDIRSPGLGDTAMYLCATSTEGADTEAFFGQGTRLTVV.

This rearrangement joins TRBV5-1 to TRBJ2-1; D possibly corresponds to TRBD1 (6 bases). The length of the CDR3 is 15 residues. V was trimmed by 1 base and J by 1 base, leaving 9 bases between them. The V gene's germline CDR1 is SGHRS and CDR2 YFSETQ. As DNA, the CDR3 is TGCGCCAGCAGCTTGAGGGGACAATCCTACAATGAGCAGTTCTTC. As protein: CASSLRGQSYNEQFF. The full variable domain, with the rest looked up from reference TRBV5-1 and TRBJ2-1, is KAGVTQTPRYLIKTRGQQVTLSCSPISGHRSVSWYQQTPGQGLQFLFEYFSETQRNKGNFPGRFSGRQFSNSRSEMNVSTLELGDSALYLCASSLRGQSYNEQFFGPGTRLTVL.